These 29 T cell receptor beta chains were all obtained from the same sample, sequenced in a study of human thymus T cells. Resected material from corrective heart surgery provided the thymus tissue analysed. The assay was immunoSEQ multiplex PCR, and TCRdb's table has in-frame clones only and misses some. This table has 55,000 to 85,000 clones, roughly 94% appearing once. The sample consisted of thymus tissue. The source is a girl younger than two with a congenital heart defect but otherwise immunologically healthy.

The chain combines TRBV7-2 with TRBJ2-3; 14 nucleotides line up with TRBD2. The CDR3 totals 16 residues. CDR1 and CDR2 (germline): SGHTA, FQGNSA. V gave up 1 base and J gave up 7 bases; unmatched junction bases: 4. The CDR3 DNA reads TGTGCCAGCAGCTTAGGACTAGCGGGAGGGCCGAATACGCAGTATTTT. The encoded protein is CASSLGLAGGPNTQYF.

The chain recombines TRBV6-1 with TRBJ1-1; D is unresolved. CDR1 MNHNS and CDR2 SASEGT come from the germline V gene. The CDR3 length is 11 residues. V shed 8 bases and J shed 7 bases, with 11 bases lying between them. The CDR3 coding sequence is TGTGCCAGCTCCCCCCCTGATGAAGCTTTCTTT. This encodes CASSPPDEAFF.

The chain employs TRBV6-4 and TRBJ1-2; D might be TRBD1 (5 bases). CDR1 and CDR2 (germline): MRHNA, SNTAGT. This CDR3 has 13 amino acids. Trimming cost V 6 bases and J 7 bases, with 15 bases left between them. CDR3: CASSVGGRGGYTF. The CDR3 DNA reads TGTGCCAGCAGCGTTGGGGGGAGAGGTGGCTACACCTTC.

The chain combines TRBV5-1 with TRBJ2-5; 14 bases are shared with TRBD2. Germline V lookup: CDR1 SGHRS, CDR2 YFSETQ. This CDR3 is 15 amino acids long. The junction had 9 bases not matched to a gene; V was cut back by 7 bases and J by 7 bases. The CDR3 region has the DNA TGCGCCAGCGCTCCCCCGGGACTAGCGGGAGCGACCCAGTACTTC. This sequence encodes CASAPPGLAGATQYF.

This sequence joins TRBV7-9 and TRBJ2-1, with D possibly matching TRBD2 (6 bases). CDR1 SEHNR and CDR2 FQNEAQ come from the germline V gene (reference sequence). This CDR3 is 14 amino acids long. The V gene lost 4 bases and the J gene lost 5 bases, with 12 bases spanning the gap. The CDR3 here is CASSWGVSNNEQFF. CDR3 sequence (DNA): TGTGCCAGCAGCTGGGGGGTCTCAAACAATGAGCAGTTCTTC. The variable domain in full, with the rest retrieved from reference TRBV7-9 and TRBJ2-1, is DTGVSQNPRHKITKRGQNVTFRCDPISEHNRLYWYRQTLGQGPEFLTYFQNEAQLEKSRLLSDRFSAERPKGSFSTLEIQRTEQGDSAMYLCASSWGVSNNEQFFGPGTRLTVL.

The chain recombines TRBV30 with TRBJ2-5, with D possibly called TRBD1 or TRBD2 (5 bases each). This CDR3 has 16 residues. The germline V gene encodes CDR1 GTSNPN and CDR2 SVGIG (reference sequence). The V gene lost 3 bases and the J gene lost 0 bases, with 17 bases spanning the gap. CDR3 in amino acids: CAWSVAPGRNQETQYF. CDR3 bases: TGTGCCTGGAGCGTGGCCCCGGGACGGAACCAAGAGACCCAGTACTTC.

The CDR3 sequence is CASSEVGSGRYNEQFF. The CDR3 DNA reads as TGTGCCAGCAGTGAAGTAGGTAGCGGGAGGTACAATGAGCAGTTCTTC. The J gene is TRBJ2-1, the V gene TRBV25-1; 10 bases line up with TRBD2. Germline V gives CDR1 MGHDK, CDR2 SYGVNS. This CDR3 is built from 16 residues. V lost 2 bases, J lost 4 bases, and 5 bases stayed unmatched. The full variable domain, its missing parts supplied by reference TRBV25-1 and TRBJ2-1, is EADIYQTPRYLVIGTGKKITLECSQTMGHDKMYWYQQDPGMELHLIHYSYGVNSTEKGDLSSESTVSRIRTEHFPLTLESARPSHTSQYLCASSEVGSGRYNEQFFGPGTRLTVL.

The J gene is TRBJ1-2, the V gene TRBV7-2; TRBD1 aligns across 7 bases. Germline V gives CDR1 SGHTA, CDR2 FQGNSA. J lost 4 bases, V lost 7 bases, and 12 bases had no gene match. This CDR3 is built from 15 residues. The CDR3 DNA is TGTGCCAGCACCCAAAAAGGGGGCGACGGCTATGGCTACACCTTC. It encodes CASTQKGGDGYGYTF.

This chain connects TRBV18 to TRBJ2-5; TRBD2 matches at 11 bases. From germline, CDR1 is KGHSH and CDR2 LQKENI. The CDR3 has 17 residues. V shed 7 bases, J shed 5 bases, and the junction held 15 bases outside the gene matches. CDR3 sequence reads: CASYTRVIAGGPETQYF. CDR3 nucleotides: TGTGCCAGCTACACCAGAGTCATAGCGGGAGGGCCGGAGACCCAGTACTTC.

V gene TRBV6-1 combines with J gene TRBJ2-7; no clear D. CDR3 length: 13 residues. Trimming shortened V by 4 bases and J by 4 bases, and 11 bases separated the two germline ends. Germline CDR1 MNHNS, CDR2 SASEGT. This CDR3 is CASSAAVEYEQYF. The CDR3 nucleotides read TGTGCCAGCAGTGCGGCCGTAGAATACGAGCAGTACTTC.

The rearrangement uses TRBV15 and TRBJ1-1, with D possibly being TRBD1 (5 bases). Deletions cut 0 bases from V and 4 bases from J, with 12 bases between. The germline CDR1 and CDR2 sequences are LNHNV and YYDKDF (reference sequence). CDR3 length equals 15 residues. DNA for the CDR3: TGTGCCACCAGCAGAGATGAGGGGCAGACCACTGAAGCTTTCTTT. Translated: CATSRDEGQTTEAFF.

The genes are TRBV19 and TRBJ1-5; a possible D gene is TRBD1 (6 bases). The CDR3 totals 20 residues. CDR1 LNHDA and CDR2 SQIVND come from the germline V gene (reference sequence). With 5 bases removed from V and 3 bases from J, the gap between germline ends came to 29 bases. The CDR3 sequence is CASSRELKPRGGGFNQPQHF. In DNA form, the CDR3 reads TGTGCCAGTAGTCGGGAGCTAAAACCCAGGGGTGGGGGATTCAATCAGCCCCAGCATTTT.

This clone was seen just once. DNA for the CDR3: TGCAGTGCCCTGGGGCCGGTGGGGCAGTACTTC. It specifies CSALGPVGQYF. This chain connects TRBV20-1 to TRBJ2-7; maybe TRBD1 (5 bases). Germline assignment: CDR1 DFQATT and CDR2 SNEGSKA (reference sequence). The CDR3 is made up of 11 amino acids. Trimming took 6 bases from V and 9 from J, leaving 15 bases between them.

This chain uses TRBV2 with TRBJ2-7, with D maybe TRBD2 (5 bases). The ends were cut back, 7 bases at V and 0 bases at J, with 10 bases in the middle. Germline CDR1 reads SNHLY; CDR2 reads FYNNEI. The CDR3 runs to 13 residues. The CDR3 protein is CASMTILSYEQYF. As DNA, the CDR3 is TGTGCCAGCATGACTATCCTCTCCTACGAGCAGTACTTC.

This chain connects TRBV30 to TRBJ1-3, with D perhaps matching TRBD1 (6 bases). Germline values: CDR1 GTSNPN, CDR2 SVGIG (reference sequence). CDR3 length equals 14 residues. V was trimmed by 3 bases and J by 0 bases, leaving 9 bases between them. The CDR3, as DNA: TGTGCCTGGAGCCCACAGGGCTCTGGAAACACCATATATTTT. Translation gives CAWSPQGSGNTIYF.

This sequence joins TRBV5-6 and TRBJ1-6; D gene ambiguous. Between the trimmed V and J ends, which lost 4 bases and 10 bases, there was a span of 6 bases. The CDR3 loop spans 11 amino acids. Germline values: CDR1 SGHDT, CDR2 YYEEEE. The CDR3 is CASSGKSPLHF. CDR3 bases: TGTGCCAGCAGCGGGAAATCACCCCTCCACTTT.

V gene TRBV28 combines with J gene TRBJ2-7; 9 bases line up with TRBD2. The junction had 22 bases not matched to a gene; V was cut back by 2 bases and J by 5 bases. CDR1 is MDHEN, CDR2 SYDVKM, per germline. CDR3 length equals 20 residues. CDR3 bases: TGTGCCAGCAGTTTAAAGGGATCTAGCGGGAAGTCGTGGAGCATCCACGAGCAGTACTTC. This encodes CASSLKGSSGKSWSIHEQYF.

This chain joins TRBV19 and TRBJ2-7; 9 nucleotides align to TRBD2. This CDR3 has 20 amino acids. CDR1 LNHDA and CDR2 SQIVND come from the germline V gene (reference sequence). V trimming: 6 bases; J trimming: 3 bases; junction bases outside the gene matches: 24. DNA for the CDR3: TGTGCCAGTAGCCCACGACGGGGAGTAGCGGGAGTTGGGTCCCTCTACGAGCAGTACTTC. Translated: CASSPRRGVAGVGSLYEQYF. The full variable domain, with the rest looked up from reference TRBV19 and TRBJ2-7, is DGGITQSPKYLFRKEGQNVTLSCEQNLNHDAMYWYRQDPGQGLRLIYYSQIVNDFQKGDIAEGYSVSREKKESFPLTVTSAQKNPTAFYLCASSPRRGVAGVGSLYEQYFGPGTRLTVT.

The gene calls are TRBV7-9 and TRBJ1-3; D is unresolved. With 6 bases removed from V and 3 bases from J, the gap between germline ends came to 15 bases. Germline V gene lookup returns CDR1 SEHNR and CDR2 FQNEAQ (reference sequence). This CDR3 spans 15 amino acids. The CDR3 sequence: CASRPGDLLGNTIYF. CDR3 nucleotide sequence: TGTGCCAGCAGACCCGGAGACTTACTTGGAAACACCATATATTTT.

The chain joins TRBV5-4 to TRBJ1-1; D is undetermined. CDR1 SGHNT and CDR2 YYREEE come from the germline V gene (reference sequence). The CDR3 extends over 15 amino acids. With 0 bases removed from V and 4 bases from J, the gap between germline ends came to 13 bases. CDR3 sequence: CASSLVREAGTEAFF. DNA of the CDR3: TGTGCCAGCAGCTTGGTTAGGGAGGCAGGCACTGAAGCTTTCTTT.

The chain carries TRBV19 and TRBJ1-1, with 8 bases identical to TRBD1. Looked up from germline, CDR1 is LNHDA and CDR2 is SQIVND (reference sequence). The CDR3 runs to 14 residues. V lost 5 bases to trimming and J lost 1 base; unmatched junction nucleotides: 3. CDR3 nucleotide sequence: TGTGCCAGTAGTCGGGACAGGCCGAACACTGAAGCTTTCTTT. This codes for CASSRDRPNTEAFF.

The CDR3 loop reads CASSLGGDKYNEQFF. The CDR3 coding sequence is TGTGCCAGCAGTCTGGGAGGGGACAAATACAATGAGCAGTTCTTC. V is TRBV6-1 and J is TRBJ2-1; D may be TRBD2 (7 bases). The CDR3 totals 15 residues. Trimming cost V 5 bases and J 4 bases, with 15 bases left between them. Germline assignment: CDR1 MNHNS and CDR2 SASEGT.

The chain uses TRBV15 and TRBJ2-5; TRBD1 matches at 9 bases. The CDR3 loop spans 20 amino acids. The V gene end was trimmed by 0 bases and the J gene end by 0 bases; junction bases not matched to a gene: 14. CDR1 is LNHNV and CDR2 is YYDKDF in the germline V gene (reference sequence). The CDR3 sequence is CATSRDNIQGAPLYQETQYF. CDR3 DNA: TGTGCCACCAGCAGAGATAATATACAGGGGGCCCCTCTCTACCAAGAGACCCAGTACTTC.

V is TRBV28 and J is TRBJ2-1, with D unclear. Trimming shortened V by 7 bases and J by 8 bases, and 21 bases separated the two germline ends. Germline CDR1 is MDHEN and CDR2 is SYDVKM. The CDR3 contains 15 residues. The CDR3 nucleotides read TGTGCCAGCAAAGACCTCCGGTCAATTCAATATGAGCAGTTCTTC. Protein product: CASKDLRSIQYEQFF.

CDR3 nucleotides: TGTGCTAGTGGGGTCCCCGGGACAGGGAAGAACGAGCAGTACTTC. Translating gives CASGVPGTGKNEQYF. The chain uses TRBV12-5 and TRBJ2-7; 9 nucleotides align to TRBD1. Trimming cost V 6 bases and J 5 bases; bases outside gene matches: 11. Germline CDR1 and CDR2: LGHNT and FRNRAP. The CDR3 is 15 residues long.

This sequence joins TRBV27 and TRBJ2-7; 8 positions match TRBD2. In germline, CDR1 is MNHEY, CDR2 SMNVEV (reference sequence). The CDR3 totals 16 residues. With V trimmed by 5 bases and J by 7 bases, 16 bases remained unmatched. This chain's CDR3 is CASSPFSGSGKGEQYF. CDR3 bases: TGTGCCAGCAGTCCCTTCTCGGGTAGCGGGAAGGGTGAGCAGTACTTC.

The rearrangement joins TRBV28 to TRBJ1-1, with unresolved D. Deletions cut 6 bases from V and 10 bases from J, with 12 bases between. The CDR3 has 11 amino acids. Germline loops: CDR1 MDHEN, CDR2 SYDVKM. The CDR3 region has the DNA TGTGCCAGCAGCCCCAGGAGAGGAGCTTTCTTT. As protein: CASSPRRGAFF. Full variable domain (outside the CDR3, taken from reference TRBV28 and TRBJ1-1): DVKVTQSSRYLVKRTGEKVFLECVQDMDHENMFWYRQDPGLGLRLIYFSYDVKMKEKGDIPEGYSVSREKKERFSLILESASTNQTSMYLCASSPRRGAFFGQGTRLTVV.

The chain combines TRBV28 with TRBJ2-5; 8 bases line up with TRBD2. In germline, CDR1 is MDHEN, CDR2 SYDVKM. The junction had 11 bases not matched to a gene; V was cut back by 5 bases and J by 0 bases. This CDR3 is 17 amino acids long. In DNA, the CDR3 is TGTGCCAGCAGTCCCAAGGTTAGCGGGGCGTACCAAGAGACCCAGTACTTC. Its translation is CASSPKVSGAYQETQYF.

This sequence joins TRBV11-2 and TRBJ1-4; D possibly corresponds to TRBD1 (5 bases). CDR1 SGHAT and CDR2 FQNNGV come from the germline V gene. This CDR3 is built from 15 residues. Trimming removed 0 bases from V and 5 bases from J, with 10 bases in between. CDR3 in amino acids: CASSLERDGNEKLFF. CDR3 nucleotide sequence: TGTGCCAGCAGCTTAGAGAGGGACGGGAATGAAAAACTGTTTTTT. Complete variable domain (other parts from reference TRBV11-2 and TRBJ1-4): EAGVAQSPRYKIIEKRQSVAFWCNPISGHATLYWYQQILGQGPKLLIQFQNNGVVDDSQLPKDRFSAERLKGVDSTLKIQPAKLEDSAVYLCASSLERDGNEKLFFGSGTQLSVL.